These 4 T cell receptor beta chains originate from one sample sequenced in a study of shared clonotypes between healthy human individuals. Assay used: immunoSEQ multiplex PCR; TCRdb lists only in-frame clones, some missing. The data show 550,000 to 600,000 clones, around 78% seen once. Sequences were obtained from PBMCs. These receptors were collected from a woman aged 40-49 years in good health. Some clones in this sample may be carry-over from other donors' samples.

The chain has TRBV2 and TRBJ2-7; 8 bases align to TRBD1. V was clipped by 8 bases and J by 2 bases; unmatched bases: 5. The CDR3 contains 13 residues. Germline lookup yields CDR1 SNHLY and CDR2 FYNNEI. In nucleotides, the CDR3 is TGTGCCAGCCGGGGACAGGCCACCTACGAGCAGTACTTC. It specifies CASRGQATYEQYF.

About this clone itself: Other DNA sequences in this sample translate to the same CDR3. This rearrangement joins TRBV11-2 to TRBJ2-7; D perhaps matches TRBD1 (5 bases). The V gene lost 2 bases and the J gene lost 3 bases, with 5 bases spanning the gap. CDR1 and CDR2 (germline): SGHAT, FQNNGV. This CDR3 region has 12 residues. The CDR3 DNA sequence: TGTGCCAGCAGCTTACAGGGCTACGAGCAGTACTTC. The encoded protein is CASSLQGYEQYF.

A remark on this clone: This likely reflects a read error, since a far larger clone is one base away. This sequence joins TRBV11-2 and TRBJ2-3, with TRBD2 identical over 7 bases. Unmatched junction bases numbered 9, after V lost 5 bases and J lost 4 bases. Germline lookup yields CDR1 SGHAT and CDR2 FQNNGV. The CDR3 is 15 amino acids. The chain's CDR3 is CASSLWGGSPDTQYF. The CDR3 DNA is TGTGCCAGCAGCCTTTGGGGGGGTTCTCCAGATACGCAGTATTTT.

This chain joins TRBV5-1 and TRBJ1-1; 9 nucleotides line up with TRBD1. V dropped 3 bases and J dropped 6; count of bases not matched to a gene: 18. Per germline, CDR1 SGHRS and CDR2 YFSETQ. The CDR3 has 18 amino acids. CDR3 bases: TGCGCCAGCAGCTCACGCTTTGCGGCCGGGACAGGGAATTCTGAAGCTTTCTTT. The encoded protein is CASSSRFAAGTGNSEAFF.